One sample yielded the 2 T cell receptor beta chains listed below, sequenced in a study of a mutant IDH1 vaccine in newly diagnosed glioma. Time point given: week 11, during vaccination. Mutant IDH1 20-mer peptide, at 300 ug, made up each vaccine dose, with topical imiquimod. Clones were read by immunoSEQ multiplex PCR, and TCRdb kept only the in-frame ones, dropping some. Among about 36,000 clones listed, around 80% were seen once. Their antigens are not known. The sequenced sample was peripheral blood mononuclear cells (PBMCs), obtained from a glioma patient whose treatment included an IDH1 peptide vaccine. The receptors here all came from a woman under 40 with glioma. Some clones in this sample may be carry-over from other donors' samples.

The CDR3 protein is CASSLGMTGSYGYTF. The CDR3 nucleotides read TGTGCCAGCAGCTTGGGAATGACAGGGTCCTATGGCTACACCTTC. The chain joins TRBV5-8 to TRBJ1-2; 7 bases map to TRBD1. The V gene end was trimmed by 0 bases and the J gene end by 4 bases; junction bases not matched to a gene: 6. Germline V gene data show CDR1 as SGHTS and CDR2 as YDEGEE. The CDR3 is made up of 15 amino acids.

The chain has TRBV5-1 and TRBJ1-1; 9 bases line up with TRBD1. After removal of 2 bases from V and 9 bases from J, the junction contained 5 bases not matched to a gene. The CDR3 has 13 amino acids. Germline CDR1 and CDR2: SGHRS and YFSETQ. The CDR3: CASSLTGGDKAFF. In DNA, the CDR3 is TGCGCCAGCAGCTTAACAGGGGGCGATAAAGCTTTCTTT.